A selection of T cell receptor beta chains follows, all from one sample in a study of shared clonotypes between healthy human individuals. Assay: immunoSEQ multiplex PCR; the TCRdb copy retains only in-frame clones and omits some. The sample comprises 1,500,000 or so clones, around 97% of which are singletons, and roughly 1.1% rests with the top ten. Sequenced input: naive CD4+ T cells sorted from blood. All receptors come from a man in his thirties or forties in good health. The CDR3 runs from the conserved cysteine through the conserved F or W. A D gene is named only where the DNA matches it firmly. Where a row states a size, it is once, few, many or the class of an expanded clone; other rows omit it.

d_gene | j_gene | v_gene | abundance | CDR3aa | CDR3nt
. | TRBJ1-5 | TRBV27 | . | CASSLSPVGREEQPQHF | TGTGCCAGCAGTTTATCCCCCGTGGGCAGGGAGGAGCAGCCCCAGCATTTT
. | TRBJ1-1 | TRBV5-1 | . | CASSETVDLAEAFF | TGCGCCAGCAGCGAGACCGTGGATTTGGCTGAAGCTTTCTTT
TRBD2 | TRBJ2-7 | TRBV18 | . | CASSPVVAGGPNYEQYF | TGTGCCAGCTCACCAGTAGTTGCGGGAGGACCCAACTACGAGCAGTACTTC
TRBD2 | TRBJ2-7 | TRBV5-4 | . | CASSEDSGRAYEQYF | TGTGCCAGCAGCGAGGATAGCGGGAGGGCGTACGAGCAGTACTTC
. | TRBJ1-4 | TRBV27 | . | CASSLRAGWGTNEKLFF | TGTGCCAGCAGTTTAAGGGCAGGGTGGGGTACCAATGAAAAACTGTTTTTT
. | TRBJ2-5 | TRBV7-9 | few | CASYEETQYF | TGTGCCAGCTATGAAGAGACCCAGTACTTC
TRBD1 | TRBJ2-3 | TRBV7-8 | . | CASSLVPPTGGRGTDTQYF | TGTGCCAGCAGCTTAGTTCCCCCGACAGGGGGCAGGGGCACAGATACGCAGTATTTT
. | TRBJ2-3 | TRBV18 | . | CASSPSGWDTQYF | TGTGCCAGCTCACCATCAGGGTGGGATACGCAGTATTTT
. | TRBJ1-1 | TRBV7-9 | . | CASSLTFEITEAFF | TGTGCCAGCAGCTTAACATTTGAGATTACTGAAGCTTTCTTT
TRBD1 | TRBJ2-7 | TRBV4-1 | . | CASSQAGGAYEQYF | TGCGCCAGCAGCCAAGCAGGGGGTGCGTACGAGCAGTACTTC
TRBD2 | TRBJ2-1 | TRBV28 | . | CASSSAGGPEFF | TGTGCCAGCAGCTCAGCGGGAGGGCCTGAGTTCTTC
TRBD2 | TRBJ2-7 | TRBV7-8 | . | CASSLGAGASYEQYF | TGTGCCAGCAGCCTCGGAGCGGGAGCCTCCTACGAGCAGTACTTC